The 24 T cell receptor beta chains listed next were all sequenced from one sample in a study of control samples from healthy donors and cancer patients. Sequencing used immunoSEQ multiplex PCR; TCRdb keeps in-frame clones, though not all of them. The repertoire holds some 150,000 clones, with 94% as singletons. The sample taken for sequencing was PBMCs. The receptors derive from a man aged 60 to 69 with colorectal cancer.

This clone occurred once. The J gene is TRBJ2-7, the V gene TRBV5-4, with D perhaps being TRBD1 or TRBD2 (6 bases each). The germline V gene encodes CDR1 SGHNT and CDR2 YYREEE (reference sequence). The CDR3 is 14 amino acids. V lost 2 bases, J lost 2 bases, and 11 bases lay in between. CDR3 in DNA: TGTGCCAGCAGCTTACAGGGAGGAACCTACGAGCAGTACTTC. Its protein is CASSLQGGTYEQYF. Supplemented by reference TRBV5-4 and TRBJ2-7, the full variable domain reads ETGVTQSPTHLIKTRGQQVTLRCSSQSGHNTVSWYQQALGQGPQFIFQYYREEENGRGNFPPRFSGLQFPNYSSELNVNALELDDSALYLCASSLQGGTYEQYFGPGTRLTVT.

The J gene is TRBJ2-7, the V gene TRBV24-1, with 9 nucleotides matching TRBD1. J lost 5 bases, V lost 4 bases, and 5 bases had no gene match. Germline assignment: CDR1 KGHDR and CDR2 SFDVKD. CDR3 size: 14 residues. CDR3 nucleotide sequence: TGTGCCACCAGTGAGGGACAGGGTTTAAACGAGCAGTACTTC. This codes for CATSEGQGLNEQYF.

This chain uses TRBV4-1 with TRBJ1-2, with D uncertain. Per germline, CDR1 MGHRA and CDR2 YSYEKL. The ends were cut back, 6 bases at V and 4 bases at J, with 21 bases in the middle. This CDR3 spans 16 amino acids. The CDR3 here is CASSLSGGVPLYGYTF. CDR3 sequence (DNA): TGCGCCAGCAGTCTCAGTGGCGGGGTCCCTCTCTATGGCTACACCTTC.

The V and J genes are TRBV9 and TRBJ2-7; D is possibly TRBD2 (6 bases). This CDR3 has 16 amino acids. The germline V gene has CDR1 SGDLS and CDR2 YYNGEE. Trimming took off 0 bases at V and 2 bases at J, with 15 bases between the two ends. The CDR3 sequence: CASSVGGTLIPYEQYF. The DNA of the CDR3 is TGTGCCAGCAGCGTAGGCGGGACGCTAATCCCCTACGAGCAGTACTTC.

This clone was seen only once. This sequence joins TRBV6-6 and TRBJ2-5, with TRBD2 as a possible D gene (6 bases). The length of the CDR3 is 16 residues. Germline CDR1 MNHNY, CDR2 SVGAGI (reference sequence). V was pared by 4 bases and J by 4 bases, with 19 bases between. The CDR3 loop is CASSFQFGTGGETQYF. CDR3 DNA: TGTGCCAGCAGTTTCCAGTTTGGGACCGGGGGAGAGACCCAGTACTTC.

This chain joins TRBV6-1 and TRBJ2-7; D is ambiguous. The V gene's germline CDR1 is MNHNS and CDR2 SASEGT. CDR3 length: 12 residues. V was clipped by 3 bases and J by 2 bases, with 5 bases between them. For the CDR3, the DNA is TGTGCCAGCAGTGAGCGTCCCTACGAGCAGTACTTC. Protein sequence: CASSERPYEQYF.

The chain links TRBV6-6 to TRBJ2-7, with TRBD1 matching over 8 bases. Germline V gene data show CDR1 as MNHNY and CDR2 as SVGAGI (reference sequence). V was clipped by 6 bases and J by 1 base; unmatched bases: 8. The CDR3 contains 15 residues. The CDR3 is CASRPDRGLSYEQYF. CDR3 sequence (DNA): TGTGCCAGCAGACCCGACAGGGGTTTATCCTACGAGCAGTACTTC.

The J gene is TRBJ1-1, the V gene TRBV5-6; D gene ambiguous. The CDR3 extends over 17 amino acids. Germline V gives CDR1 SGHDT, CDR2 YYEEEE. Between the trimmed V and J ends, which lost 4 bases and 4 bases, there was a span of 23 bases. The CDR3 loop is CASSPKQTARSGTEAFF. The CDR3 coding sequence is TGTGCCAGCAGCCCGAAACAGACGGCTCGATCGGGCACTGAAGCTTTCTTT. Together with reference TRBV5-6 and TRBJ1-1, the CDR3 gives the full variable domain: DAGVTQSPTHLIKTRGQQVTLRCSPKSGHDTVSWYQQALGQGPQFIFQYYEEEERQRGNFPDRFSGHQFPNYSSELNVNALLLGDSALYLCASSPKQTARSGTEAFFGQGTRLTVV.

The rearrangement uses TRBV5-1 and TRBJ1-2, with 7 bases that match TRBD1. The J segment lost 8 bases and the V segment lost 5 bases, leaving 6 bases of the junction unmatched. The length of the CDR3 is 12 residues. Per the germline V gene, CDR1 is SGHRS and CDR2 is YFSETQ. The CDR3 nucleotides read TGCGCCAGCAGACCAGACAGGGAAGGCTACACCTTC. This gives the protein CASRPDREGYTF.

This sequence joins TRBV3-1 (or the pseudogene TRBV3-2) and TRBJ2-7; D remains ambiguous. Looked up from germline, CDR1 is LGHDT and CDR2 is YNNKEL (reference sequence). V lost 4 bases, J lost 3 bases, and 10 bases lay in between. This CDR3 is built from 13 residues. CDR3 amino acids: CASSLGPRYEQYF. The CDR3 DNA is TGTGCCAGCAGCCTTGGTCCCCGCTACGAGCAGTACTTC.

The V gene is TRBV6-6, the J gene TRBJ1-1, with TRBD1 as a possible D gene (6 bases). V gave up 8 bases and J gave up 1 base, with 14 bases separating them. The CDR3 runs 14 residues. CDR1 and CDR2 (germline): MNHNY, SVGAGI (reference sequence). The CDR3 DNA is TGTGCCAGCCTTAGGGGGGGAGAGAACACTGAAGCTTTCTTT. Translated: CASLRGGENTEAFF.

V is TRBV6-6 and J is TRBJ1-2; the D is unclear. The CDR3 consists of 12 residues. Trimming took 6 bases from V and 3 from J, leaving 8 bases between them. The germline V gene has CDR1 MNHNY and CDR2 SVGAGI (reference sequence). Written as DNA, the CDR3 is TGTGCCAGCAGGCGGGTAGACTATGGCTACACCTTC. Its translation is CASRRVDYGYTF.

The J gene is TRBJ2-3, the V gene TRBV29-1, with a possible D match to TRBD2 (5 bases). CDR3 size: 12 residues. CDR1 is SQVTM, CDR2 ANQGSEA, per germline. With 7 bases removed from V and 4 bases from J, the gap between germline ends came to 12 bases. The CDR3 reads CSAREGADTQYF. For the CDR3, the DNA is TGCAGCGCACGCGAGGGCGCAGATACGCAGTATTTT.

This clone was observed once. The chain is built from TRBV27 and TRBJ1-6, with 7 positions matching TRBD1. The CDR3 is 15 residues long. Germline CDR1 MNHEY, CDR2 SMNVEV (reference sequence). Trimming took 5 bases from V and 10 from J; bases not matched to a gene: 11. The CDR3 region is CASSPTRQGGSPLHF. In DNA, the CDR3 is TGTGCCAGCAGTCCTACTAGGCAGGGGGGGTCACCCCTCCACTTT.

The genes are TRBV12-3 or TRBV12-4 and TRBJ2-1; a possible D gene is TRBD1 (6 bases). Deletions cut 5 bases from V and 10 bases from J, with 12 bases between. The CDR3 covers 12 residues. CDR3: CASSPRQDEQFF. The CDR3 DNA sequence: TGTGCCAGCAGTCCGAGACAGGACGAGCAGTTCTTC.

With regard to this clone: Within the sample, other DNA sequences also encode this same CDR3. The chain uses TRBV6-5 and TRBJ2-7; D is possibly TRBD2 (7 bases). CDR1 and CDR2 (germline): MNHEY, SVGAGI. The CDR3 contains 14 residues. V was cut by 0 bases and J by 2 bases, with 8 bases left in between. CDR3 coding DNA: TGTGCCAGCAGTTACTCGGGGGGGCCCTACGAGCAGTACTTC. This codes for CASSYSGGPYEQYF.

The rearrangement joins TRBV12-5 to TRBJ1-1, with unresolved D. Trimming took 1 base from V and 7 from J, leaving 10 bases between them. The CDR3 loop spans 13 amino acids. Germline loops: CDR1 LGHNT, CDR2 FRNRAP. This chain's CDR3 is CASGLDLDREAFF. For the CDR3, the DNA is TGTGCTAGTGGTTTGGATCTCGACCGTGAAGCTTTCTTT.

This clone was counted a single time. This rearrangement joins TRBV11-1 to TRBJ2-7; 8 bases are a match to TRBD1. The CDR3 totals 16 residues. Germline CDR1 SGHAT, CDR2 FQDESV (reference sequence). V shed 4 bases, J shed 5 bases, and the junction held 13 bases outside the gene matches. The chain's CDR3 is CASSSDSPRGRNEQYF. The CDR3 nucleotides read TGTGCCAGCAGCTCAGACTCTCCCAGGGGGCGGAACGAGCAGTACTTC.

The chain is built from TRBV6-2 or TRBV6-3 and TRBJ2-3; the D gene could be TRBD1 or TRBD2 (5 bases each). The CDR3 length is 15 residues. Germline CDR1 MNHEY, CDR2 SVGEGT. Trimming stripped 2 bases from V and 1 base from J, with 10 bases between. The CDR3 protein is CASSYDGAGTDTQYF. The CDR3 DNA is TGTGCCAGCAGTTACGACGGGGCTGGCACAGATACGCAGTATTTT.

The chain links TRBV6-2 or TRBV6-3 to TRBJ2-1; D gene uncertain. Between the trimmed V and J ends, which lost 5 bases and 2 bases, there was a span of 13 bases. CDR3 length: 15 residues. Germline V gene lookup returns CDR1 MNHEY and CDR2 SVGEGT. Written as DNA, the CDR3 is TGTGCCAGCAGTCCCCCCACTCGGGCCTACAATGAGCAGTTCTTC. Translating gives CASSPPTRAYNEQFF.

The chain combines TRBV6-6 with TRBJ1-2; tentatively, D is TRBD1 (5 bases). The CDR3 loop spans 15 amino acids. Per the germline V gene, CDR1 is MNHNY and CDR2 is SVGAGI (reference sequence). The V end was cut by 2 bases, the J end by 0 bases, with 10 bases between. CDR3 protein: CASSYTGETNYGYTF. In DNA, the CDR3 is TGTGCCAGCAGTTACACAGGAGAAACTAACTATGGCTACACCTTC.

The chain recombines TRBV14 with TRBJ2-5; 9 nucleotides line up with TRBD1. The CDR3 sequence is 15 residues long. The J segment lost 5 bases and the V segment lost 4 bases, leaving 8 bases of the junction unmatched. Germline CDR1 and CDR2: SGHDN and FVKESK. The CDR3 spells CASSRGQGAEETQYF. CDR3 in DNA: TGTGCCAGCAGCCGGGGACAGGGAGCCGAGGAGACCCAGTACTTC.

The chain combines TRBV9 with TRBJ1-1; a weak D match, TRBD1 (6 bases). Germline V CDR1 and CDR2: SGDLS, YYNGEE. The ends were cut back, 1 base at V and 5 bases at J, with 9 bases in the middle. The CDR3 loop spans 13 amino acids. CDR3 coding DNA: TGTGCCAGCAGCGTACACAGGGATACTGAAGCTTTCTTT. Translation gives CASSVHRDTEAFF.

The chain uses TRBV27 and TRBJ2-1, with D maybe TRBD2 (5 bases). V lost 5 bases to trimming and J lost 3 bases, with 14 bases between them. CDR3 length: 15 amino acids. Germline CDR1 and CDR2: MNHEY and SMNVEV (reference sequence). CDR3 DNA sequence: TGTGCCAGCAGTAAGGAGCCTAGCAACTACAATGAGCAGTTCTTC. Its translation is CASSKEPSNYNEQFF.